These T cell receptor beta chains were read from a single sample in a study of cytomegalovirus exposure and HLA in healthy donors. Libraries were prepared by immunoSEQ multiplex PCR; TCRdb keeps only in-frame clonotypes and omits some of them. The top ten hold 3.7% of the sample, which has over 150,000 clones, 60% to 80% seen once. Sequenced: PBMCs. These TCRs come from a man aged 30 to 39 in good health and CMV-seropositive. The CDR3 runs from the conserved cysteine through the conserved F or W. D genes are given only for firm matches. The size entry is marked missing in some rows and otherwise reads once, few, many or a size class.

D gene | J gene | V gene | clone size | CDR3 DNA | CDR3 protein
NA | TRBJ2-3 | TRBV9 | few | TGTGCCAGCAGCCCTCGCCAGGGCCTTAGCACAGATACGCAGTATTTT | CASSPRQGLSTDTQYF
TRBD1 | TRBJ1-5 | TRBV6-5 | NA | TGTGCCAGCAGCCCGATGACCACAGGGGAACAGCCCCAGCATTTT | CASSPMTTGEQPQHF
NA | TRBJ2-7 | TRBV30 | few | TGTGCCTGGAGTGTAATCCCGGGGGAGCAGTACTTC | CAWSVIPGEQYF
NA | TRBJ1-5 | TRBV5-8 | NA | TGTGCCAGCAGCTTTTTGAGAGGTAGCAATCAGCCCCAGCATTTT | CASSFLRGSNQPQHF
NA | TRBJ1-2 | TRBV4-3 | NA | TGCGCCAGCAGCCAAGATCCCGCAGGGGCGGAAAAAGGCTACACCTTC | CASSQDPAGAEKGYTF
TRBD2 | TRBJ2-2 | TRBV19 | few | TGTGCCAGTAGTACTGCGAAGCGGGGGGGCCAGGGAACCGGGGAGCTGTTTTTT | CASSTAKRGGQGTGELFF
TRBD1 | TRBJ2-1 | TRBV13 | NA | TGTGCCAGCAGCTCTTCAGGGGGACAGTTCTTC | CASSSSGGQFF
NA | TRBJ2-5 | TRBV5-4 | NA | TGTGCCAGCAGCGGGGACTTTGTACAAGAGACCCAGTACTTC | CASSGDFVQETQYF
TRBD1 | TRBJ1-1 | TRBV11-2 | NA | TGTGCCAGCAGGGACACTACAGGGGGTAGCACTGAAGCTTTCTTT | CASRDTTGGSTEAFF
NA | TRBJ2-7 | TRBV9 | NA | TGTGCCAGCAGCCCGCGGACAGATCTATACGAGCAGTACTTC | CASSPRTDLYEQYF
TRBD2 | TRBJ2-5 | TRBV7-7 | few | TGTGCCAGCAGCTTAGGGACTAGCGGGGTTGAGACCCAGTACTTC | CASSLGTSGVETQYF
TRBD1 | TRBJ1-2 | TRBV5-6 | few | TGTGCCAGCAGCTTGGTGGGACAGGGGGCTTCTGATGGCTACACCTTC | CASSLVGQGASDGYTF
TRBD1 | TRBJ1-1 | TRBV28 | few | TGTGCCAGCAGTTCCGGCTACAGGGGGCAAAGAGCTTTCTTT | CASSSGYRGQRAFF
NA | TRBJ2-3 | TRBV14 | NA | TGTGCCAGCAGCCAAGAAGGCTGGATAACGGGGAGGTGGGATACGCAGTATTTT | CASSQEGWITGRWDTQYF
NA | TRBJ1-6 | TRBV7-9 | once | TGTTCCAGCAGCTCATTAGGGGCGGAACTCCACTTT | CSSSSLGAELHF
TRBD1 | TRBJ2-7 | TRBV28 | NA | TGTGCCAGCAGTCTCGACAGGGACGAGCAGTACTTC | CASSLDRDEQYF
TRBD1 | TRBJ1-6 | TRBV18 | NA | TGTGCCAGCTCACCCCGACAGGGGAAATATTCACCCCTCCACTTT | CASSPRQGKYSPLHF
NA | TRBJ1-6 | TRBV5-1 | NA | TGCGCCAGCAGCTTTACAGGGAGTTCACCCCTCCACTTT | CASSFTGSSPLHF
TRBD1 | TRBJ2-3 | TRBV5-1 | NA | TGCGCCAGCAGCTTTTCCGGGACAGGGGCAGATACGCAGTATTTT | CASSFSGTGADTQYF
TRBD2 | TRBJ2-5 | TRBV6-1 | NA | TGTGCCACTTCGACTAGCGTAAAGACCCAGTACTTC | CATSTSVKTQYF
NA | TRBJ2-7 | TRBV6-5 | NA | TGTGCCAGCAGTTATCGGAAAAGGGGCTACGAGCAGTACTTC | CASSYRKRGYEQYF
NA | TRBJ1-1 | TRBV7-9 | NA | TGTGCCAGCAGCCCTACCTGGACAGTGAAACAAGATGAAGCTTTCTTT | CASSPTWTVKQDEAFF
TRBD1 | TRBJ2-2 | TRBV7-9 | NA | TGTGCCAGCAGCTTGCGGGGACAGGATTATACCGGGGAGCTGTTTTTT | CASSLRGQDYTGELFF
NA | TRBJ1-6 | TRBV5-1 | NA | TGCGCCAGCAGCTTTGGACAGCCGAGCTCCTATAATTCACCCCTCCACTTT | CASSFGQPSSYNSPLHF
TRBD1 | TRBJ1-6 | TRBV4-2 | NA | TGTGCCAGCAGCCAAGACAGGGGGCACTCACCCCTCCACTTT | CASSQDRGHSPLHF
NA | TRBJ2-7 | TRBV6-5 | NA | TGTGCCAGCAGTCTCTGGCGGGGCGGTGAAGGCGAGCAGTACTTC | CASSLWRGGEGEQYF
TRBD2 | TRBJ2-2 | TRBV7-9 | NA | TGTGCCAGCAGCCCAGCGGGGGCGAGGTACGGGGAGCTGTTTTTT | CASSPAGARYGELFF
TRBD2 | TRBJ2-1 | TRBV10-1 | NA | TGCGCCAGCAGTGATAGCGGGGGGGGCTCAGAACGTGAGCAGTTCTTC | CASSDSGGGSEREQFF
TRBD2 | TRBJ2-3 | TRBV7-2 | NA | TGTGCCAGCAGCCGCACGAGGGTAGCGGGGGGGCCGGCAGATACGCAGTATTTT | CASSRTRVAGGPADTQYF
TRBD1 | TRBJ1-5 | TRBV6-1 | NA | TGTGCCAGCAGTGAAGGGACAGGCCTGCGGCCCCAGCATTTT | CASSEGTGLRPQHF
TRBD1 | TRBJ2-7 | TRBV7-9 | NA | TGTGCCAGCAGCTTCGGGACAGGGGTGAGCGAGCAGTACTTC | CASSFGTGVSEQYF
TRBD1 | TRBJ1-6 | TRBV30 | NA | TGTGCCTGGAGTGTGCCGGGACAGGGGGCTAGGAATTCACCCCTCCACTTT | CAWSVPGQGARNSPLHF
NA | TRBJ2-2 | TRBV19 | few | TGTGCCAGTAGTTTGGGACACAGCACCGGGGAGCTGTTTTTT | CASSLGHSTGELFF
TRBD2 | TRBJ2-3 | TRBV15 | NA | TGTGCCACCAGCAGAGATCTGGGGGGGACAGATACGCAGTATTTT | CATSRDLGGTDTQYF
NA | TRBJ1-5 | TRBV7-2 | NA | TGTGCCAGCAGCACCCCCGGGAGTTTTCAGCCCCAGCATTTT | CASSTPGSFQPQHF
TRBD1 | TRBJ1-1 | TRBV6-5 | NA | TGTGCCAGCAGTACGACAGGGGAGGGATCTTTTGAAGCTTTCTTT | CASSTTGEGSFEAFF
NA | TRBJ2-7 | TRBV5-6 | NA | TGTGCCAGCAGCTTGGATAGGTTAAGCCGGGAAAGCTCCTACGAGCAGTACTTC | CASSLDRLSRESSYEQYF
NA | TRBJ1-2 | TRBV9 | NA | TGTGCCAGCAGCGTAGGAGAACGGGAATATGGCTACACCTTC | CASSVGEREYGYTF
NA | TRBJ2-3 | TRBV7-9 | NA | TGTGCCAGCAGCTTACCGTTAGCGGATACGCAGTATTTT | CASSLPLADTQYF
NA | TRBJ1-4 | TRBV5-4 | NA | TGTGCCAGCAGCTTGACACCAACTAATGAAAAACTGTTTTTT | CASSLTPTNEKLFF
NA | TRBJ2-7 | TRBV5-4 | NA | TGTGCCAGCAGCTTAAGAGGGGGGGGCTGGGACGAGCAGTACTTC | CASSLRGGGWDEQYF
NA | TRBJ2-5 | TRBV7-6 | NA | TGTGCCAGCAGCTTGCGCCAGAGGGAGACCCAGTACTTC | CASSLRQRETQYF
NA | TRBJ2-2 | TRBV27 | NA | TGTGCCAGCAGTTTAACCAGCGAGGGAGCCGGGGAGCTGTTTTTT | CASSLTSEGAGELFF
NA | TRBJ2-3 | TRBV9 | few | TGTGCCAGCCGGGGGGCTATTGACACAGATACGCAGTATTTT | CASRGAIDTDTQYF
NA | TRBJ1-1 | TRBV18 | once | TGTGCCAGCTCACCTAGACAGGAGAACACTGAAGCTTTCTTT | CASSPRQENTEAFF
NA | TRBJ1-5 | TRBV21-1 | few | TGTGCCAGCAGCAAGGACCGGGACAGGGGAAATCAGCCCCAGCATTTT | CASSKDRDRGNQPQHF
NA | TRBJ1-2 | TRBV11-1 | NA | TGTGCCAGCAGCCGAGGAACACCCAACTATGGCTACACCTTC | CASSRGTPNYGYTF
NA | TRBJ2-1 | TRBV28 | NA | TGTGCCAGCAGTTTATCCTCCCGGAATGAGCAGTTCTTC | CASSLSSRNEQFF
NA | TRBJ1-1 | TRBV7-9 | once | TGTGCCAGCAGACCCAGGGCCCTGAACACTGAAGCTTTCTTT | CASRPRALNTEAFF
TRBD1 | TRBJ2-2 | TRBV9 | NA | TGTGCCAGCAGCTCGACCGGGACAGGGAACCGGGAGCTGTTTTTT | CASSSTGTGNRELFF
NA | TRBJ2-3 | TRBV6-6 | NA | TGTGCCAGCAGTTACGGGGCTCCTAGCACAGATACGCAGTATTTT | CASSYGAPSTDTQYF
NA | TRBJ1-5 | TRBV10-3 | NA | TGTGCCATCAGTGAGCTCCCGCGGGGTGGGCTCCTAAAGCCCCAGCATTTT | CAISELPRGGLLKPQHF
TRBD1 | TRBJ1-2 | TRBV11-2 | NA | TGTGCCAGCAGCCCAGGGACAGGAGGATATGGCTACACCTTC | CASSPGTGGYGYTF
NA | TRBJ2-3 | TRBV5-1 | NA | TGCGCCAGCCATACGGACTCCCCAGATACGCAGTATTTT | CASHTDSPDTQYF
TRBD1 | TRBJ1-1 | TRBV6-1 | NA | TGTGCCAGCAGTTTGGGGACAGGGGGCACTGAAGCTTTCTTT | CASSLGTGGTEAFF
TRBD2 | TRBJ2-7 | TRBV2 | NA | TGTGCCACGGGGATGGGGGGGGACCGCGAGCAGTACTTC | CATGMGGDREQYF
TRBD1 | TRBJ2-7 | TRBV4-1 | NA | TGCGCCAGCAGCCAGGTCAGGGGGATAAACGAGCAGTACTTC | CASSQVRGINEQYF
NA | TRBJ1-6 | TRBV6-5 | NA | TGTGCCAGCAATAACGAGCTCCCATATAATTCACCCCTCCACTTT | CASNNELPYNSPLHF
TRBD2 | TRBJ2-1 | TRBV28 | NA | TGTGCCAGCAGTACCATACTAGCGGGGGGCCACAATGAGCAGTTCTTC | CASSTILAGGHNEQFF